One and the same sample provided the 22 T cell receptor beta chains below, sequenced in a study of long-term antiretroviral therapy in people with HIV (dated by TCRdb to about 2022). The immunoSEQ hsTCRB v3.0 assay was used at survey level resolution to sequence the TRB variable region. Held by TCRdb, this immuneACCESS table contains in-frame sequences only and omits some clones. Under half of the omission traces to an unresolved V gene where checked; the cause of the rest is unknown. This sample holds some 40,000 clones; about 85% were observed only once. Jointly, the top ten make up over 5.5% of the sample. Sequencing used unsorted PBMCs, obtained 3.1 years after starting antiretroviral therapy. These receptors were collected from a woman in her forties or fifties with HIV.

V gene TRBV2 combines with J gene TRBJ2-7; D gene unclear. V was pared by 6 bases and J by 3 bases, with 12 bases between. The CDR3 sequence is 13 residues long. Per the germline V gene, CDR1 is SNHLY and CDR2 is FYNNEI. The CDR3 region is CASRLERNYEQYF. CDR3 coding DNA: TGTGCCAGCAGACTGGAAAGAAACTACGAGCAGTACTTC.

The rearrangement links TRBV5-4 to TRBJ1-5; D uncertain. The V gene lost 0 bases and the J gene lost 0 bases, with 13 bases spanning the gap. The germline gives CDR1 SGHNT, CDR2 YYREEE (reference sequence). This CDR3 is built from 17 residues. The chain's CDR3 is CASSLVHKAHSNQPQHF. DNA of the CDR3: TGTGCCAGCAGCTTGGTACACAAGGCCCATAGCAATCAGCCCCAGCATTTT.

This rearrangement joins TRBV19 to TRBJ2-3, with 7 nucleotides matching TRBD2. The CDR3 length is 14 residues. The germline gives CDR1 LNHDA, CDR2 SQIVND (reference sequence). The V segment lost 6 bases and the J segment 5 bases; nucleotides outside the gene matches: 8. The CDR3 region has the DNA TGTGCCAGTAGAGACGGGGGGTTAGGAGATACGCAGTATTTT. Protein product: CASRDGGLGDTQYF.

This rearrangement joins TRBV9 to TRBJ1-1; no clear D gene. Germline V gives CDR1 SGDLS, CDR2 YYNGEE. The CDR3 totals 13 residues. V was cut by 7 bases and J by 3 bases, with 13 bases left in between. The CDR3 sequence: CASSAAPHTEAFF. The CDR3 region has the DNA TGTGCCAGCTCCGCGGCCCCACACACTGAAGCTTTCTTT.

The rearrangement links TRBV10-3 to TRBJ2-3; 9 bases match TRBD1. The CDR3 extends over 13 amino acids. J gave up 3 bases and V 6 bases, and 1 base lay outside the gene matches. CDR1 and CDR2 from the germline V gene are ENHRY and SYGVKD. CDR3: CAIRGQGTDTQYF. CDR3 bases: TGTGCCATCAGAGGACAGGGGACAGATACGCAGTATTTT.

The gene calls are TRBV30 and TRBJ1-1; no clear D. Trimming cost V 2 bases and J 3 bases, with 10 bases left between them. The CDR3 consists of 13 residues. The germline CDR1 and CDR2 sequences are GTSNPN and SVGIG (reference sequence). The CDR3 DNA sequence: TGTGCCTGGAGTTCGCAGGTGGACACTGAAGCTTTCTTT. This codes for CAWSSQVDTEAFF.

The chain links TRBV27 to TRBJ1-1; 8 bases agree with TRBD1. The germline CDR1 and CDR2 sequences are MNHEY and SMNVEV (reference sequence). The V segment lost 3 bases and the J segment 4 bases; nucleotides outside the gene matches: 7. This CDR3 has 15 amino acids. This chain's CDR3 is CASSFMDRVGTEAFF. CDR3 nucleotide sequence: TGTGCCAGCAGTTTCATGGACAGGGTCGGCACTGAAGCTTTCTTT.

This rearrangement joins TRBV9 to TRBJ1-2, with TRBD1 matching over 10 bases. The CDR3 is 15 residues long. V lost 6 bases, J lost 4 bases, and 9 bases stayed unmatched. Germline-derived CDR1 and CDR2 are SGDLS and YYNGEE. The CDR3 nucleotides read TGTGCCAGCACCTCTTCGGGGACAGGGGCCTATGGCTACACCTTC. Encoded protein: CASTSSGTGAYGYTF.

The V and J genes are TRBV9 and TRBJ2-2; tentatively, D is TRBD2 (7 bases). Germline V gives CDR1 SGDLS, CDR2 YYNGEE. V dropped 4 bases and J dropped 4 bases, with 20 bases sitting between them. The CDR3 runs to 17 residues. CDR3 nucleotides: TGTGCCAGCAGCCCGAGAGGGGGGGCCTCGGGCACCGGGGAGCTGTTTTTT. It specifies CASSPRGGASGTGELFF. Full variable domain (outside the CDR3, taken from reference TRBV9 and TRBJ2-2): DSGVTQTPKHLITATGQRVTLRCSPRSGDLSVYWYQQSLDQGLQFLIQYYNGEERAKGNILERFSAQQFPDLHSELNLSSLELGDSALYFCASSPRGGASGTGELFFGEGSRLTVL.

The chain has TRBV7-9 and TRBJ2-3; 9 bases agree with TRBD2. Looked up from germline, CDR1 is SEHNR and CDR2 is FQNEAQ (reference sequence). The V segment lost 3 bases and the J segment 0 bases; nucleotides outside the gene matches: 7. This CDR3 contains 17 residues. The CDR3 DNA sequence: TGTGCCAGCAGCTTCCTCCGGCTAGCGGGAAGCACAGATACGCAGTATTTT. Translated, it gives CASSFLRLAGSTDTQYF.

This clone appeared a few times. This CDR3 reads CAISESVPGGKSPLHF. The CDR3 region has the DNA TGTGCCATCAGTGAGTCGGTTCCAGGGGGGAAATCACCCCTCCACTTT. The gene calls are TRBV10-3 and TRBJ1-6, with 7 bases aligning to TRBD1. The V gene's germline CDR1 is ENHRY and CDR2 SYGVKD. The CDR3 runs 16 residues. Trimming removed 0 bases from V and 10 bases from J; junction bases left unmatched: 9.

The chain links TRBV19 to TRBJ1-2; D not resolved. Germline CDR1 reads LNHDA; CDR2 reads SQIVND (reference sequence). The CDR3 contains 14 residues. Trimming cost V 3 bases and J 8 bases, with 16 bases left between them. For the CDR3, the DNA is TGTGCCAGTAGTATCCATAGAGGTTCTTGGGGCTACACCTTC. Translating gives CASSIHRGSWGYTF. Combining the CDR3 with reference TRBV19 and TRBJ1-2 gives the whole variable domain DGGITQSPKYLFRKEGQNVTLSCEQNLNHDAMYWYRQDPGQGLRLIYYSQIVNDFQKGDIAEGYSVSREKKESFPLTVTSAQKNPTAFYLCASSIHRGSWGYTFGSGTRLTVV.

This chain links TRBV5-1 with TRBJ2-1; D unclear. The V gene's germline CDR1 is SGHRS and CDR2 YFSETQ. CDR3 size: 15 residues. V shed 2 bases and J shed 0 bases, with 9 bases lying between them. CDR3 bases: TGCGCCAGCAGCTTAGTGGTTAGCTCCTACAATGAGCAGTTCTTC. Translated, it gives CASSLVVSSYNEQFF. The variable domain in full, with the rest retrieved from reference TRBV5-1 and TRBJ2-1, is KAGVTQTPRYLIKTRGQQVTLSCSPISGHRSVSWYQQTPGQGLQFLFEYFSETQRNKGNFPGRFSGRQFSNSRSEMNVSTLELGDSALYLCASSLVVSSYNEQFFGPGTRLTVL.

CDR3 in amino acids: CASEGSSYEQYF. CDR3 DNA sequence: TGTGCCAGCGAAGGTAGCTCCTACGAGCAGTACTTC. V is TRBV9 and J is TRBJ2-7; D gene unclear. Between the trimmed V and J ends, which lost 7 bases and 0 bases, there was a span of 8 bases. Germline V gene sequence: CDR1 SGDLS, CDR2 YYNGEE. CDR3 length: 12 residues.

The chain recombines TRBV9 with TRBJ2-3, with D possibly TRBD1 on 6 matching bases. This CDR3 spans 15 amino acids. Germline assignment: CDR1 SGDLS and CDR2 YYNGEE. The V gene lost 3 bases and the J gene lost 3 bases, with 14 bases spanning the gap. CDR3 sequence (DNA): TGTGCCAGCAGCGCGGACAGCCAAGGGACAGATACGCAGTATTTT. Encoded protein: CASSADSQGTDTQYF.

The rearrangement joins TRBV2 to TRBJ1-6; 9 nucleotides line up with TRBD1. The CDR3 covers 14 residues. Germline CDR1 SNHLY, CDR2 FYNNEI. The junction had 3 bases not matched to a gene; V was cut back by 4 bases and J by 8 bases. CDR3 in amino acids: CASSGDRVDSPLHF. The CDR3 bases are TGTGCCAGCAGTGGGGACAGGGTGGATTCACCCCTCCACTTT.

The chain couples TRBV10-3 to TRBJ2-7; no clear D gene. Looked up from germline, CDR1 is ENHRY and CDR2 is SYGVKD. Trimming stripped 6 bases from V and 2 bases from J, with 11 bases between. The CDR3 sequence is 13 residues long. In DNA, the CDR3 is TGTGCCATCAGCCTGGGTGACACCTACGAGCAGTACTTC. It yields the protein CAISLGDTYEQYF.

This clone was seen only a few times. V is TRBV19 and J is TRBJ1-2, with 8 bases lining up with TRBD1. The CDR3 spans 16 residues. Germline loops: CDR1 LNHDA, CDR2 SQIVND (reference sequence). V was pared by 5 bases and J by 0 bases, with 8 bases of the junction left unmatched. Here the CDR3 DNA reads TGTGCCAGTAGTTCAGGGACAGGTCTCCCTAACTATGGCTACACCTTC. Translation: CASSSGTGLPNYGYTF.

As concerns this clone: The sample holds other DNA sequences that translate to the same CDR3. The genes are TRBV6-5 and TRBJ1-2, with unresolved D. Trimming shortened V by 5 bases and J by 0 bases, and 10 bases separated the two germline ends. Germline V gives CDR1 MNHEY, CDR2 SVGAGI. This CDR3 has 14 amino acids. The CDR3 nucleotides read TGTGCCAGCAGTGTCAAGGGTCCTAACTATGGCTACACCTTC. The encoded protein is CASSVKGPNYGYTF.

This clone was seen just once. In DNA, the CDR3 is TGTGCCAGCAGCTTAACGACCAAGAGGAGCACAGATACGCAGTATTTT. Translating gives CASSLTTKRSTDTQYF. The V gene is TRBV7-3, the J gene TRBJ2-3; D is unresolved. The V and J ends lost 0 bases and 0 bases respectively, with 10 bases between them. The germline V gene has CDR1 SGHTA and CDR2 FQGTGA. The CDR3 contains 16 residues.

The rearrangement links TRBV7-6 to TRBJ2-2, with a weak D call TRBD2 (6 bases). The CDR3 is made up of 16 amino acids. Trimming took off 5 bases at V and 7 bases at J, with 20 bases between the two ends. Germline CDR1 SGHVS, CDR2 FNYEAQ. The CDR3 protein is CASSPGDSRDGGELFF. CDR3 DNA: TGTGCCAGCAGCCCGGGGGACTCCCGGGATGGCGGGGAGCTGTTTTTT.

Regarding this clone: Distinct nucleotide sequences in the sample also encode this CDR3. The rearrangement joins TRBV6-5 to TRBJ1-2; D is uncertain. The germline V and J ends were trimmed by 6 bases and 0 bases, with 11 bases remaining between them. Germline values: CDR1 MNHEY, CDR2 SVGAGI. The CDR3 spans 14 residues. CDR3 sequence reads: CASSVKGPNYGYTF. The DNA of the CDR3 is TGTGCCAGCAGCGTCAAGGGTCCTAACTATGGCTACACCTTC.